The clone carrying this T cell receptor beta chain was recorded at least ten times. No antigen is known for it. The sample comes from a study of early T cells in non-severe SARS-CoV-2 infection. As for the study in general: Sequencing of unsorted whole blood was done on bulk RNA, leaving chains unpaired.

Unique molecular identifiers (one per individual cDNA molecule) were attached. TCRdb analysed the 5' RACE reads with MiXCR anew, one entry per CDR3 protein. The table has 65,000 to 70,000 distinct CDR3 sequences, 10% to 15% seen once. Broader study findings: Anti-spike CD8 specificities were favored by VDJdb matching, whose results missed private and CD4 specificities.

V was shortened by 6 bases and J by 0 bases, with 15 bases between the two germline ends. The CDR3 is 16 amino acids. The J gene is TRBJ2-1, the V gene TRBV12-3 or TRBV12-4; the D call may be TRBD1 or TRBD2 (5 bases each). The clonotype originates from an adult who was a healthcare worker with PCR-confirmed SARS-CoV-2 infection or an uninfected control (not recorded which). The sample consisted of whole blood. This CDR3 reads CASSRDGPSSYNEQFF. The DNA of the CDR3 is TGTGCCAGCAGCCGGGACGGCCCCAGCTCCTACAATGAGCAGTTCTTC.